This TCR beta chain was sequenced for a study of vaccination and CD4 T cells after COVID-19. The treatment: approximately nine-day PBMC culture with coronavirus spike peptide pools or control peptides (ViraFEST assay). For ViraFEST, peptide pools expanded antigen-specific T cells, after which the TCRs were sequenced. Researchers used the Oncomine TCR Beta short-read assay to sequence DNA from cultured CD4+ T cells. Genomic DNA was taken out of cultured CD4+ T cells by extraction. TCRdb used MiXCR to reprocess the PCR reads, holding one entry per CDR3 protein. The repertoire consists of more than 12,000 distinct CDR3 sequences, with about 55% occurring once and the leading ten covering around 10%. The germline V gene has CDR1 SGHVS and CDR2 FNYEAQ. The ends lost 7 bases at V and 3 bases at J; junction bases unmatched: 9. The CDR3 sequence is 15 residues long. This clonotype was picked up a small number of times. The antigen is unknown.

This chain connects TRBV7-6 to TRBJ2-1, with 7 bases matching TRBD2. This TCR was sampled from a human donor who had recovered from COVID-19. Material: CD4+ T cells from blood, cultured in vitro, obtained before SARS-CoV-2 vaccination. In DNA form, the CDR3 reads TGTGCCAGCACCCCGGCGGGGGTAGGCTACAATGAGCAGTTCTTC. This sequence encodes CASTPAGVGYNEQFF.